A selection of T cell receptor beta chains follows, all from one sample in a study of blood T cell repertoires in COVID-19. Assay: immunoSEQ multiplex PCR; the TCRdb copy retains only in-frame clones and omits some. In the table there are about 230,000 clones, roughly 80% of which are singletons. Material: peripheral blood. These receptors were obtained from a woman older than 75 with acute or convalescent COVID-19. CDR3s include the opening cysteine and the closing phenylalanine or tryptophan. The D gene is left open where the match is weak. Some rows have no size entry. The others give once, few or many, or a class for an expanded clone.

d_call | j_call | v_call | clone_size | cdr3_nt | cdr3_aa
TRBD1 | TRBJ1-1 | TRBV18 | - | TGTGCCAGCTCGCCGAGATCGGACAGGGCGGGGGAAGCTTTCTTT | CASSPRSDRAGEAFF
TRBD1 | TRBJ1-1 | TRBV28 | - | TGTGCCAGCAGTTCGGGACAGGGTGACACTGAAGCTTTCTTT | CASSSGQGDTEAFF
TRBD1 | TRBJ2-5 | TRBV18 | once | TGTGCCAGCTCATCGACAGGGGGCGCGGGAGAGACCCAGTACTTC | CASSSTGGAGETQYF
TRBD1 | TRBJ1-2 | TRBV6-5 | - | TGTGCCAGCTGGCCAGGGGGTGTCTATGGCTACACCTTC | CASWPGGVYGYTF
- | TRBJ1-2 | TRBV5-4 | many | TGTGCCAGCAGCCAGGGACACGGGGTAGACTACACCTTC | CASSQGHGVDYTF
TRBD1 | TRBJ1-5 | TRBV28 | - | TGTGCCAGCAGGCATACAGGGGGCGGCAATCAGCCCCAGCATTTT | CASRHTGGGNQPQHF
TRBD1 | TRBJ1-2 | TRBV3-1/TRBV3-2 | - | TGTGCCATCAGGACAGGGAACTATGACTACACCTTC | CAIRTGNYDYTF
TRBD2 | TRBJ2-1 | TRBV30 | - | TGTGCCTGGGCTAGCGGGGGGGATATAAAGCAGTTCTTC | CAWASGGDIKQFF
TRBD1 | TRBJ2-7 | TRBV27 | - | TGTGCCAGCAGTTTATCCGTGGGACAGGGGGCCCTATCCTACGAGCAGTACTTC | CASSLSVGQGALSYEQYF
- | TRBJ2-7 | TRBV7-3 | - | TGTGCCAGCAGCTTAGAGGGGGTCTCCGAGCAGTACTTC | CASSLEGVSEQYF
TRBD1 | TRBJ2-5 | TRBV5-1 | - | TGCGCCAGCAGCTTGCCCGGTGGGCGAGGGGGCCTTTATCAAGAGACCCAGTACTTC | CASSLPGGRGGLYQETQYF
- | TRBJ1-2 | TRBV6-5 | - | TGTGCCAGCAATACGCCAGAAGTCTATGGCTACACCTTC | CASNTPEVYGYTF
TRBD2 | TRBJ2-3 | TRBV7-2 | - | TGTGCCAGCAGCACCCTAGCGGGAGACGCCCTAGATTTT | CASSTLAGDALDF
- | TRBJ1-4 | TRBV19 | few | TGTGCCAGTAGATTGACAACAGGGAATGAAAAACTGTTTTTT | CASRLTTGNEKLFF
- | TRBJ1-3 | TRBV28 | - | TGTGCCAGCAGGGTCGGTAATTCTGGAAACACCATATATTTT | CASRVGNSGNTIYF
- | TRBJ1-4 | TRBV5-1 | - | TGCGCCAGCAGCTTGGACAGATATAATGAAAAACTGTTTTTT | CASSLDRYNEKLFF
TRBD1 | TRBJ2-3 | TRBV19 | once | TGTGCCAGTAGTATGTCGGGACAGCAGAGATACGATACGCAGTATTTT | CASSMSGQQRYDTQYF
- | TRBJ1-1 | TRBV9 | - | TGTGCCAGCAGCCCCTTACAGGGTGGGAGCACTGAAGCTTTCTTT | CASSPLQGGSTEAFF
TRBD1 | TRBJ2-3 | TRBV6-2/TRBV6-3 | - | TGTGCCAGCAGTTATGGGACAGGGGGCGTTGGGTTCGGTTCGGATACGCAGTATTTT | CASSYGTGGVGFGSDTQYF
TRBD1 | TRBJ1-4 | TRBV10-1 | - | TGCGCCAGCAGCCTAAGGGGACAGGATCCCAAATTTTTT | CASSLRGQDPKFF
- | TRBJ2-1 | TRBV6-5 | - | TGTGCCAGCAGTAAAACACGTTTAGAGCAGTTCTTC | CASSKTRLEQFF
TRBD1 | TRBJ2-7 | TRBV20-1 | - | TGCAGTGCTAGTTCGGTGGACAGGGGTATAGGAAACGAGCAGTACTTC | CSASSVDRGIGNEQYF
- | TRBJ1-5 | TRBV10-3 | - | TGTGCCATCAATCCGGACAGAAATCAGCCCCAGCATTTT | CAINPDRNQPQHF
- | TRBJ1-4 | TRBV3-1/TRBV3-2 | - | TGTGCCAGCAGCCATCAGGGGACTAATGAAAAACTGTTTTTT | CASSHQGTNEKLFF
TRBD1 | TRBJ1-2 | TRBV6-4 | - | TGTGCCAGCAGTTCGACAGGGGACTATGGCTACACCTTC | CASSSTGDYGYTF
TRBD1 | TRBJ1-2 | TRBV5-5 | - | TGTGCCAGCAGCACCAACCACAGGGGCGATAACTATGGCTACACCTTC | CASSTNHRGDNYGYTF
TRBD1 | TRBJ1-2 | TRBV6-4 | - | TGTGCCAGCAAGGAAACAGGGGCCCTCGTGGGGGGCTACACCTTC | CASKETGALVGGYTF
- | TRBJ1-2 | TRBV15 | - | TGTGCCACCAGCAGAGATTGGTCAGGGAACTATGGCTACACCTTC | CATSRDWSGNYGYTF
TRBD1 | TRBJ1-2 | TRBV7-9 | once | TGTGCCAGCAGCCCCTCAGGGGGAGATTATGGCTACACCTTC | CASSPSGGDYGYTF
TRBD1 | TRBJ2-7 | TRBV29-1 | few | TGCAGCGTTGAACATGGGGTGGACAGGGGCTACGAGCAGTACTTC | CSVEHGVDRGYEQYF
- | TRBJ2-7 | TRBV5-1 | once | TGCGCCAGCAGCTTAAACAGGGACGGGCAGTACTTC | CASSLNRDGQYF
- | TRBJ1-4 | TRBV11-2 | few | TGTGCCAGCAGCCCTCCCGCCGGCCCCGGGGAAAAACTGTTTTTT | CASSPPAGPGEKLFF
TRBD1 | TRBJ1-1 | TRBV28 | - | TGTGCCAGCAGTTTCCGGGGACAGGGGGTGCAAGCTTTCTTT | CASSFRGQGVQAFF
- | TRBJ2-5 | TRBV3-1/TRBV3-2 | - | TGTGCCAGCAGCCAAGGGGGGGTCCAAGAGACCCAGTACTTC | CASSQGGVQETQYF
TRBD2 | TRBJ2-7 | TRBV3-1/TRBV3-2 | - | TGTGCCAGCAGCCTGGGACTAGCGGGAGGGTACGAGCAGTACTTC | CASSLGLAGGYEQYF
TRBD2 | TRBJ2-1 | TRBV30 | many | TGTGCCTCCAGCGGGGACTATGAGCAGTTCTTC | CASSGDYEQFF
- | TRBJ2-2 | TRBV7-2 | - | TGTGCCAGCAGCTTAGCCGGACTACCTAACACCGGGGAGCTGTTTTTT | CASSLAGLPNTGELFF